What follows is one T cell receptor beta chain and its context. Its target is not known. The record originates from a study of beta chain features in type 1 diabetes. As for the study in general: On cell yields, gender and age, patients and healthy donors were similar. Study-wide findings and caveats: Across patients, naive, central memory and Treg TCRB repertoires exhibited apparently greater similarity than was observed across healthy donors. There was a moderate but significant shortening of TCRB CDR3s in all four CD4+ subsets of Type 1 diabetes patients. Insertions were fewer and deletions more numerous at VDJ junctions in type 1 diabetes patients.

Expressed TCRB transcripts were sequenced because the isolated RNA had all been reverse transcribed beforehand. The repertoire was sequenced with immunoSEQ multiplex PCR; TCRdb's copy has only in-frame clones and lacks some. The data hold 300,000 to 450,000 clones, with around an eighth observed a single time. Sequenced input: naive CD4+ T cells from blood. This clonotype was sampled from a woman between 18 and 30 years old with type 1 diabetes.

The chain's CDR3 is CASSPPLGAGETQYF. CDR3 coding DNA: TGTGCCAGCTCACCACCGTTGGGGGCCGGGGAGACCCAGTACTTC. The V call is TRBV18, the J call TRBJ2-5; D possibly corresponds to TRBD1 (6 bases). Germline lookup yields CDR1 KGHSH and CDR2 LQKENI. The CDR3 has 15 residues. V was trimmed by 0 bases and J by 5 bases, leaving 13 bases between them.